This TCR beta chain was captured in a study of human T cells and chemical hapten exposure. MiXCR was run by TCRdb on the RACE reads, yielding one entry per CDR3 protein. Among around 120,000 distinct CDR3 sequences listed, around 13% were seen once. This clonotype was detected a few times. Described time point: patch test 1, 2 weeks after DPC sensitization. Described treatment: therapeutic diphenylcyclopropenone sensitization with weekly scalp DPC. The V and J ends lost 5 bases and 3 bases, in that order; junction bases with no gene match: 2. The V gene's germline CDR1 is MGHDK and CDR2 SYGVNS. This CDR3 region has 14 residues.

The source material was whole blood, sampled in connection with sensitization to the hapten diphenylcyclopropenone (DPC). The receptor was derived from a man younger than 35 with alopecia areata. Some clones in this sample may be carry-over from other donors' samples. This rearrangement joins TRBV25-1 to TRBJ1-4, with 8 bases matching TRBD1. The CDR3 bases are TGTGCCAGCAGTTGGACAGGGCCTAATGAAAAACTGTTTTTT. This sequence encodes CASSWTGPNEKLFF. The entire variable domain, with the rest obtained from reference TRBV25-1 and TRBJ1-4, is as follows: EADIYQTPRYLVIGTGKKITLECSQTMGHDKMYWYQQDPGMELHLIHYSYGVNSTEKGDLSSESTVSRIRTEHFPLTLESARPSHTSQYLCASSWTGPNEKLFFGSGTQLSVL.